The clone carrying this T cell receptor (beta chain) was observed a few times. Its antigen remains unknown. This sample was included in a study of shared clonotypes between healthy human individuals. Study-wide points: Generally, naive subsets (rather than memory subsets) showed larger estimated richness. Sharing across a handful of donors was seen in 4.5% to 6.5% of naive CD4 clonotypes.

Some clones are missing from TCRdb's copy, which holds only in-frame ones; the method was immunoSEQ multiplex PCR. Counted here are hundreds of thousands of clones, 90% to 96% occurring once; the ten biggest clones make up under 0.06%. Deletions cut 5 bases from V and 6 bases from J, with 10 bases between. The germline V gene encodes CDR1 SEHNR and CDR2 FQNEAQ (reference sequence). The CDR3 loop spans 12 amino acids. The TCR comes from a woman in her twenties or thirties in good health. The chain joins TRBV7-9 to TRBJ1-1, with TRBD1 as a possible D gene (6 bases). Material: naive CD4+ T cells sorted from blood. Regarding subset: CD45RA+ positively selected. The CDR3 DNA follows: TGTGCCAGCAGCCCACGGACAGCTGAAGCTTTCTTT. Protein sequence: CASSPRTAEAFF. The full variable domain, rest sourced from reference TRBV7-9 and TRBJ1-1, is DTGVSQNPRHKITKRGQNVTFRCDPISEHNRLYWYRQTLGQGPEFLTYFQNEAQLEKSRLLSDRFSAERPKGSFSTLEIQRTEQGDSAMYLCASSPRTAEAFFGQGTRLTVV.